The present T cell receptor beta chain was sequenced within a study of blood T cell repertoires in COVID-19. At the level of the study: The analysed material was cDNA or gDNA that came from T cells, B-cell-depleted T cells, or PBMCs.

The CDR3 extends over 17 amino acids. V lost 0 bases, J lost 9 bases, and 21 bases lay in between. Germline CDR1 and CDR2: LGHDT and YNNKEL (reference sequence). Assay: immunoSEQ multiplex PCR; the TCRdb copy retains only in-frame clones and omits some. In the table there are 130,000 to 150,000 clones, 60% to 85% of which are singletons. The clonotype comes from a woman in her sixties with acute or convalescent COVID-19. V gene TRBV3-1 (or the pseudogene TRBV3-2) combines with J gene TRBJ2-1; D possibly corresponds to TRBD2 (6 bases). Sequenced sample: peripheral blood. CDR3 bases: TGTGCCAGCAGCCAAGAAAAATTGCGAAGGGTCGGGGGTGAGCAGTTCTTC. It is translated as CASSQEKLRRVGGEQFF.